This is a list of T cell receptor beta chains from one sample in a study of T cell responses to AZD1222 COVID-19 vaccine. TCRdb's table, derived via immunoSEQ multiplex PCR, lists solely in-frame clones and lacks some. Of roughly 130,000 clones detected, around 90% appear once; the ten largest clones hold 1.5%. The sequences come from peripheral blood, collected on day 0 of AZD1222 vaccination. All receptors derive from an adult in good health. The CDR3 runs from the conserved cysteine through the conserved F or W. A D gene is named only where the DNA matches it firmly. Expanded clones get a size class; other rows say once, few or many, or leave the size out.

V: TRBV30; J: TRBJ2-2; D: -; size: -; CDR3: CAWSTGGFGELFF; DNA: TGTGCCTGGAGTACCGGGGGCTTCGGGGAGCTGTTTTTT
V: TRBV11-3; J: TRBJ1-1; D: -; size: -; CDR3: CASSLTSGNTEAFF; DNA: TGTGCCAGCAGCTTGACCTCAGGGAATACTGAAGCTTTCTTT
V: TRBV18; J: TRBJ1-1; D: TRBD1; size: -; CDR3: CASSPLAKTGSEAFF; DNA: TGTGCCAGCTCACCCCTTGCCAAGACAGGGTCTGAAGCTTTCTTT
V: TRBV19; J: TRBJ1-2; D: -; size: once; CDR3: CASSPREAGYGYTF; DNA: TGTGCCAGTTCCCCAAGGGAGGCGGGCTATGGCTACACCTTC
V: TRBV9; J: TRBJ2-5; D: -; size: -; CDR3: CASSPGLSQETQYF; DNA: TGTGCCAGCAGCCCTGGACTTAGCCAAGAGACCCAGTACTTC
V: TRBV27; J: TRBJ1-4; D: TRBD1; size: -; CDR3: CASSPAQGKNEKLFF; DNA: TGTGCCAGCAGTCCAGCACAGGGGAAGAATGAAAAACTGTTTTTT
V: TRBV5-1; J: TRBJ2-1; D: -; size: -; CDR3: CASSLVLAVNEQFF; DNA: TGCGCCAGCAGCTTGGTTCTAGCTGTCAATGAGCAGTTCTTC
V: TRBV6-5; J: TRBJ2-7; D: -; size: -; CDR3: CASSYGVLGEQYF; DNA: TGTGCCAGCAGTTACGGGGTACTGGGGGAGCAGTACTTC
V: TRBV6-1; J: TRBJ1-5; D: -; size: -; CDR3: CASSDSPQSGNQPQHF; DNA: TGTGCCAGCAGTGATTCGCCCCAAAGTGGCAATCAGCCCCAGCATTTT
V: TRBV4-1; J: TRBJ1-5; D: -; size: -; CDR3: CASSQPRRGLNQPQHF; DNA: TGCGCCAGCAGCCAACCTAGAAGGGGACTCAATCAGCCCCAGCATTTT
V: TRBV5-4; J: TRBJ1-1; D: -; size: -; CDR3: CASSPQTENTEAFF; DNA: TGTGCCAGCAGCCCTCAGACGGAGAACACTGAAGCTTTCTTT
V: TRBV7-8; J: TRBJ1-4; D: TRBD1; size: -; CDR3: CASSQMGRGLNEKLFF; DNA: TGTGCCAGCTCCCAAATGGGCAGGGGGCTCAATGAAAAACTGTTTTTT
V: TRBV6-2/TRBV6-3; J: TRBJ1-2; D: TRBD1; size: -; CDR3: CASSRQGGLINGYTF; DNA: TGTGCCAGCAGTCGACAGGGGGGGCTGATAAATGGCTACACCTTC